Listed here is a single TCR beta chain. The antigen it binds to is not known. Base quality data are lacking; no much larger clone is found one base away. CDR1 LNHDA and CDR2 SQIVND are derived from the germline V gene (reference sequence). The CDR3, cysteine through phenylalanine, is 14 amino acids long. The read is trimmed to its CDR3 DNA, 42 bases read in frame from base 1. V sheds 5 bases and J sheds 7 bases, leaving 15 bases between their ends. The entry originates in a study of control samples from healthy donors and cancer patients (dated by TCRdb to 2018 to 2021). Library prep was done by the immunoSEQ multiplex PCR assay. TCRdb holds this immuneACCESS table with in-frame rearrangements only. Some clones are missing; in checked studies, unresolved V genes explain under half, and the rest has no known cause. The sample records 80,000 to 100,000 clones, around 88% of which are singletons. The ten most abundant clones make up 13% to 15% of the sample.

This receptor chain uses TRBV19 and TRBJ1-5, with TRBD1 perhaps the D gene, on 6 matching bases. The clonotype originates from a man aged 30 to 45 in good health. The sample taken for sequencing was blood. The DNA sequence follows: TGTGCCAGTAGTCGGACAGAAGTAGCCCAGCCCCAGCATTTT. Its protein is CASSRTEVAQPQHF.